The present T cell receptor (beta chain) was sequenced within a study of CD8+ T cells in alopecia areata. Study-wide background: The protocol delivered tofacitinib for 6 to 18 months, then withdrew it for 6 months. The study's findings and limits: Sequencing of scalp samples also captures resident alphabeta T cells of normal skin.

Trimming removed 7 bases from V and 1 base from J; junction bases left unmatched: 9. Per the germline V gene, CDR1 is SQVTM and CDR2 is ANQGSEA. This CDR3 comprises 14 residues. RNA, once extracted, was reverse transcribed into cDNA for use as the sequencing template. The table came from immunoSEQ multiplex PCR; TCRdb's copy has only in-frame clones and leaves some out. Of roughly 250,000 clones listed, about 68% are singletons. On this clone itself: Its antigen is as yet unknown.

The sequence derives from a human donor with alopecia areata. V gene TRBV29-1 combines with J gene TRBJ1-1; 7 bases are a match to TRBD1. This material consisted of CD4+ T cells sorted from blood, taken at week 0. CDR3 sequence: CSATSGGPNTEAFF. The CDR3 DNA follows: TGCAGCGCGACCTCAGGGGGACCGAACACTGAAGCTTTCTTT.